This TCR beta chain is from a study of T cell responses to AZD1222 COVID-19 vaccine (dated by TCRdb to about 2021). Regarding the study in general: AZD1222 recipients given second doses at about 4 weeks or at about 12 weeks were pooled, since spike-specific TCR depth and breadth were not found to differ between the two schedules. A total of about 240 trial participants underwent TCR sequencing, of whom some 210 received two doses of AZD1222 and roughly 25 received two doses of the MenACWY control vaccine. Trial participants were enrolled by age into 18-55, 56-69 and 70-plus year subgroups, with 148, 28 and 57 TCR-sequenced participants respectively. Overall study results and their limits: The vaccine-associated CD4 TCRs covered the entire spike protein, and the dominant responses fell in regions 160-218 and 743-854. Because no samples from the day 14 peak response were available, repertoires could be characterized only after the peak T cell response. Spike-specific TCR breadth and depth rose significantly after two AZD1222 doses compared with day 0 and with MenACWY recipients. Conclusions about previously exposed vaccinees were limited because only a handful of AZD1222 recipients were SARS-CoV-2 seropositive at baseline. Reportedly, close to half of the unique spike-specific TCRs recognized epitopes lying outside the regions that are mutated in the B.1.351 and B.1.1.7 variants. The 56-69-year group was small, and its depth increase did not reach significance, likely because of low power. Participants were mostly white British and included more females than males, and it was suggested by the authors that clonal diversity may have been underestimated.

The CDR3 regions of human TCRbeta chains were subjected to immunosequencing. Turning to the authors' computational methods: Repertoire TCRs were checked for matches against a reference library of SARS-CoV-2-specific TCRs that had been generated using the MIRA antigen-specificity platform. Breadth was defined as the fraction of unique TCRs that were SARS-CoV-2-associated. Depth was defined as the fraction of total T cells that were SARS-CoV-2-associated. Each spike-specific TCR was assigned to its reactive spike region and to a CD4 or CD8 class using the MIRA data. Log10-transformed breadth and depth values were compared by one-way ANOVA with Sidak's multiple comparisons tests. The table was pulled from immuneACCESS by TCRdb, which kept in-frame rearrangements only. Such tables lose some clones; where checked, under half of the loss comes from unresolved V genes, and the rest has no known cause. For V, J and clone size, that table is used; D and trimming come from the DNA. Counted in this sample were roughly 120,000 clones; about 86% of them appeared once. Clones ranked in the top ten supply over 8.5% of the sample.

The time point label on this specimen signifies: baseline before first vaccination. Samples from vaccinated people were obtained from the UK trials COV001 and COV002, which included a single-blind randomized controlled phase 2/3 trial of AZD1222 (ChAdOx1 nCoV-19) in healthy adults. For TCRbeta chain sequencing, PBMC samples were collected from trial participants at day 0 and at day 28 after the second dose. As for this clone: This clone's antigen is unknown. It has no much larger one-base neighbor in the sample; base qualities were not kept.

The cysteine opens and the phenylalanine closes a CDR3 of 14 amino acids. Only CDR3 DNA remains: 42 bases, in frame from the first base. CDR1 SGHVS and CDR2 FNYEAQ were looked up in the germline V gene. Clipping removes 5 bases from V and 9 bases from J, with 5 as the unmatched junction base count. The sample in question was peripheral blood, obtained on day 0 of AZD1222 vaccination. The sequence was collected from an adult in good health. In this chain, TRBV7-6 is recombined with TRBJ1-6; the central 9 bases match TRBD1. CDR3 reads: CASSGGQGGSPLHF. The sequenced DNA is TGTGCCAGCAGCGGGGGACAGGGTGGTTCACCCCTCCACTTT.